Given below is one T cell receptor beta chain in context. Its antigen is not identified. Expressed TCRB transcripts were sequenced after all isolated RNA was converted to cDNA. Sequencing was performed with immunoSEQ multiplex PCR; in TCRdb, only in-frame clones are kept and a portion is missing. The repertoire holds under 300,000 clones, with about 26% as singletons. These data originate in a study of beta chain features in type 1 diabetes. Using CD45RO/CCR7/CD25/CD127/CD95/CD27, CD4+ naive, central memory, regulatory and stem cell-like memory cells were sorted. Germline V CDR1 and CDR2: GTSNPN, SVGIG (reference sequence). The CDR3 is made up of 14 amino acids. V was trimmed by 5 bases and J by 5 bases, leaving 16 bases between them. Study-level results: Patients with type 1 diabetes carried fewer insertions and had more deletions at their VDJ junctions. A closer apparent resemblance between naive, central memory and Treg TCRB repertoires was seen in patients than in healthy donors. Because the template was cDNA, high-expressing cells might be over-represented.

The V call is TRBV30, the J call TRBJ2-1; D ambiguous. The sequence derives from a man younger than 45 in good health. Source material: central memory CD4+ T cells from blood. The CDR3 sequence: CAWGLNTANNEQFF. Written as DNA, the CDR3 is TGTGCCTGGGGCCTTAATACAGCAAACAATGAGCAGTTCTTC.